This T cell receptor (beta chain) was identified during a study of persistence of HIV-infected CD4 T cells. This was the immunoSEQ version 4 assay in survey mode. The table came from immunoSEQ multiplex PCR; TCRdb's copy has only in-frame clones and leaves some out. The sample carries 5,500 to 9,000 clones, around three quarters recorded once. Germline loops: CDR1 SGHKS, CDR2 YYEKEE (reference sequence). This CDR3 spans 14 amino acids. The ends were cut back, 0 bases at V and 1 base at J, with 7 bases in the middle. Turning to this clone: The antigen is not known.

Lysates of CMV-infected fibroblasts at approximately 10 ug/mL stimulated these cells. Sorting selected CD4+ T cells upregulating both CD40 ligand and CD69. Plasma HIV-1 RNA stayed below 50 copies/mL for at least 4 years. The chain carries TRBV5-5 and TRBJ1-1; tentative D call: TRBD1 (6 bases). The starting material was CD4+ T cells sorted from PBMCs after approximately 19-hour stimulation, obtained from a patient who received antiretroviral therapy. The clonotype originates from an adult woman with HIV who was CMV-seropositive. The CDR3 sequence is CASSLGQENTEAFF. Here the CDR3 DNA reads TGTGCCAGCAGCTTGGGACAGGAGAACACTGAAGCTTTCTTT.